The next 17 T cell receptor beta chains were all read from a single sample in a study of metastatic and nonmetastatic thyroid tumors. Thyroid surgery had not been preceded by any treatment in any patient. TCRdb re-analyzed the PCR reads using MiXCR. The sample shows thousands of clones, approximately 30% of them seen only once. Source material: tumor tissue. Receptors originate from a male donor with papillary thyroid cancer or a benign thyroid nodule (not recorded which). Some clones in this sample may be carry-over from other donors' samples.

The CDR3, as DNA: TGTGCCAGTAGTATAAGGACCGGCCGGAATGAGCAGTTCTTC. The encoded protein is CASSIRTGRNEQFF. The chain joins TRBV19 to TRBJ2-1; D is uncertain. V gave up 2 bases and J gave up 7 bases, with 12 bases separating them. Germline values: CDR1 LNHDA, CDR2 SQIVND (reference sequence). The CDR3 runs to 14 residues.

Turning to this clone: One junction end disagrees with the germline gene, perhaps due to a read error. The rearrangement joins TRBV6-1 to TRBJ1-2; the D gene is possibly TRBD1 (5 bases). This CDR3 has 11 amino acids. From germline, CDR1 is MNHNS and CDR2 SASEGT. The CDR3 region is CASREDSGYTF. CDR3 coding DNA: TGTGCCAGCAGGGAAGACAGCGGCTACACCTTC.

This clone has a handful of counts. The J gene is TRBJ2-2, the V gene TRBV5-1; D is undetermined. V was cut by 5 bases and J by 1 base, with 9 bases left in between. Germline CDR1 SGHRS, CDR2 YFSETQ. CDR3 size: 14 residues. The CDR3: CASRRTVNTGELFF. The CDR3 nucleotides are TGCGCCAGCAGGCGGACCGTGAACACCGGGGAGCTGTTTTTT.

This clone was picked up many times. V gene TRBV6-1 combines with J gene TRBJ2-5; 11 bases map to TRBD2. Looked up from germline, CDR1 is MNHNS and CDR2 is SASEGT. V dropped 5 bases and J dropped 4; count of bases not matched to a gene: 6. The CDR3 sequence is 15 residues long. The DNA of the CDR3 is TGTGCCAGCAGTTTGACTAGCGGGATAGGAGAGACCCAGTACTTC. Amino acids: CASSLTSGIGETQYF.

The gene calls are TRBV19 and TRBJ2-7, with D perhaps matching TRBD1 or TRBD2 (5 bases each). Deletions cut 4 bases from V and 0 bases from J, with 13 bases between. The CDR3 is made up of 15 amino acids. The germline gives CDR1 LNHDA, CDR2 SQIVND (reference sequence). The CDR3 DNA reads TGTGCCAGTAGTACCCGGGCCGGGACCTCCTACGAGCAGTACGTC. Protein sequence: CASSTRAGTSYEQYV.

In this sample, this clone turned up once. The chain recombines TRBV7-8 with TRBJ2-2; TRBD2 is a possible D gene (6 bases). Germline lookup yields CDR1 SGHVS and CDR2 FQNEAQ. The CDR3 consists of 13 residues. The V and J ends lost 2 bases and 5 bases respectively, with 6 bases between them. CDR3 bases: TGTGCCAGCAGCTTACGGGAGACCGGGGAGCTGTTTTTT. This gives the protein CASSLRETGELFF.

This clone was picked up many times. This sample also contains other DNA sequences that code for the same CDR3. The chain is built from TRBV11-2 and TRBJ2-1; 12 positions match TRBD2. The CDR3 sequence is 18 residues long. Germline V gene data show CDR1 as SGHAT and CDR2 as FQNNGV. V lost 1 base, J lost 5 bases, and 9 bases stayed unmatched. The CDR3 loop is CASSLGSLAGGPNNEQFF. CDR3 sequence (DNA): TGTGCCAGCAGCTTAGGGTCCCTAGCGGGAGGGCCCAACAATGAGCAGTTCTTC.

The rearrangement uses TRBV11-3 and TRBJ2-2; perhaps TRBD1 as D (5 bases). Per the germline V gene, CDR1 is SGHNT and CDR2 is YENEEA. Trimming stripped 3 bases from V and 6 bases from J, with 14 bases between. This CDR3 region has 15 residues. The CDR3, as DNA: TGTGCCAGCAGCTTGGGGCTAGTGGGCGCCGGGGAGCTGTTTTTT. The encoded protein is CASSLGLVGAGELFF.

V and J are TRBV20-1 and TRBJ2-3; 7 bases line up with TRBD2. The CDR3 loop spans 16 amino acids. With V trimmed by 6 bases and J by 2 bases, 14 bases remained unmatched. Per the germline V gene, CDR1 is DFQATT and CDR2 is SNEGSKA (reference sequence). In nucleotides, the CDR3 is TGCAGTGCCACTCCGGGCAAGCGGGACTACACAGATACGCAGTATTTT. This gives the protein CSATPGKRDYTDTQYF.

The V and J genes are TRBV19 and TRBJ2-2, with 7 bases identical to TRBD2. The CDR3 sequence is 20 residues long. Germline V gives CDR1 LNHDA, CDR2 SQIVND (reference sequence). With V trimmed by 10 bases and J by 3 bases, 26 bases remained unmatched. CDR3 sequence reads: CAIREGRPPGRGFDTGELFF. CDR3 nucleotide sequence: TGTGCCATTAGGGAGGGTAGGCCTCCGGGACGAGGGTTTGACACCGGGGAGCTGTTTTTT.

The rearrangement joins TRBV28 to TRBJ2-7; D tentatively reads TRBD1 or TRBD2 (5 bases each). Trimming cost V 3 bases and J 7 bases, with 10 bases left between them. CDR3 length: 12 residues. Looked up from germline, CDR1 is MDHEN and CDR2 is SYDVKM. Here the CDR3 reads CASSLSWGEQYF. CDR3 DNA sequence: TGTGCCAGCAGTTTGTCCTGGGGGGAGCAGTACTTC.

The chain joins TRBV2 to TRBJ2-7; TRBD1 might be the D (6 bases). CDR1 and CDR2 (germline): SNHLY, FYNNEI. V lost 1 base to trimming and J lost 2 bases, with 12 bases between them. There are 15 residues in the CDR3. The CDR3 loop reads CASSEGAGVTYEQYF. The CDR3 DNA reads TGTGCCAGCAGTGAAGGGGCAGGGGTAACCTACGAGCAGTACTTC.

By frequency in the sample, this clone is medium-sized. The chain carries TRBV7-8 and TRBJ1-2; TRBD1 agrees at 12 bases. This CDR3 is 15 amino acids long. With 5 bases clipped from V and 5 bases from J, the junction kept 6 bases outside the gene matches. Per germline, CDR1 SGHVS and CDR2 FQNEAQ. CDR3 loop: CASSTGGQGAYGYTF. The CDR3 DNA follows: TGTGCCAGCAGCACGGGGGGACAGGGGGCGTATGGCTACACCTTC.

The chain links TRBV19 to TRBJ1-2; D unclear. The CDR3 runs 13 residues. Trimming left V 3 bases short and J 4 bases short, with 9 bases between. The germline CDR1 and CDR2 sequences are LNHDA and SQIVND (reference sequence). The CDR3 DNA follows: TGTGCCAGTAGTATGGCGGGAATCTATGGCTACACCTTC. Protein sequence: CASSMAGIYGYTF.

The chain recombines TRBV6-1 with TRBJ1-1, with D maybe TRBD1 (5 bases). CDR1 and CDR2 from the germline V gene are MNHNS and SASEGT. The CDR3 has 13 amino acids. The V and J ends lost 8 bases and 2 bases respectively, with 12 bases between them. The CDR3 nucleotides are TGTGCCAGCCCGGCAGGGCCTAACACTGAAGCTTTCTTT. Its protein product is CASPAGPNTEAFF.

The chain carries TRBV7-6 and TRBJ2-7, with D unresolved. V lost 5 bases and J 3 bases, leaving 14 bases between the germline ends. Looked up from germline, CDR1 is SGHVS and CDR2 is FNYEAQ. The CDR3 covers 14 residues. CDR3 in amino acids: CASSVGQGNYEQYF. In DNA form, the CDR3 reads TGTGCCAGCAGCGTTGGCCAAGGAAACTACGAGCAGTACTTC.

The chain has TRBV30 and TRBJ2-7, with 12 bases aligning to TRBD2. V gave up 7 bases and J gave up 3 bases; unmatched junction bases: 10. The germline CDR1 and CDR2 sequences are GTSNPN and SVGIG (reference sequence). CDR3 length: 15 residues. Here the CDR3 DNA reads TGTGCCTTAACCCCTAGCGGGGGGGCGTACTACGAGCAGTACTTC. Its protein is CALTPSGGAYYEQYF. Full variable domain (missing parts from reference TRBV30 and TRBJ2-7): SQTIHQWPATLVQPVGSPLSLECTVEGTSNPNLYWYRQAAGRGLQLLFYSVGIGQISSEVPQNLSASRPQDRQFILSSKKLLLSDSGFYLCALTPSGGAYYEQYFGPGTRLTVT.